The rows below give T cell receptor beta chains drawn from one sample of a study of a mutant IDH1 vaccine in newly diagnosed glioma. Using immunoSEQ multiplex PCR, the repertoire was profiled, and TCRdb retains in-frame clones only, with some absent. In the table there are 40,000 to 45,000 clones, roughly 84% of which are singletons. Antigens for these TCRs are unknown. The sample in question was PBMCs, obtained from a glioma patient whose treatment included an IDH1 peptide vaccine. The origin of the receptors is a woman aged 18-35 years with glioma. Some clones in this sample may be carry-over from other donors' samples. Both conserved end residues are trimmed from each CDR3.

J gene	V gene	CDR3 protein
TRBJ2-7	TRBV27	ASRASGGGYEQY
TRBJ1-2	TRBV29-1	SVRGAGNGYT
TRBJ1-6	TRBV6-1	ATKSSYNSPLH
TRBJ1-1	TRBV5-6	ASSLSGTPNTEAF
TRBJ1-2	TRBV19	ASSIANRPMDGYT
TRBJ1-2	TRBV2	ASSEVAGTATNYGYT
TRBJ1-2	TRBV5-1	ASSLDWGGYGYT
TRBJ2-2	TRBV19	ASTTGPGELF
TRBJ2-5	TRBV14	ASSQAGGRVY
TRBJ2-1	TRBV18	ASSPRTSGTVPNEQF
TRBJ2-5	TRBV7-3	ASSPDRGPLETQY
TRBJ1-3	TRBV4-2	ASSQDGFRNTIY
TRBJ2-2	TRBV28	ASTLGGLGELF
TRBJ1-1	TRBV9	ASSDEGGGPYHTEAF
TRBJ1-6	TRBV6-5	ASSGATRSPLH
TRBJ1-3	TRBV6-6	ASSATGGNTIY
TRBJ1-4	TRBV29-1	SAKTGANEKLF
TRBJ2-5	TRBV14	ASRGIGRQETQY
TRBJ1-1	TRBV5-6	ASSPGVNTEAF
TRBJ2-1	TRBV6-6	ASRDGTSSYNEQF
TRBJ2-1	TRBV1	TSSQDRGSGRAGHQQF
TRBJ1-2	TRBV9	ASSVGQGFGGYT
TRBJ1-3	TRBV19	ASSIVATVAGNTIY
TRBJ1-2	TRBV4-1	ASSPRGQGGYGYT
TRBJ1-3	TRBV28	ASSLGGDGNTIY
TRBJ2-6	TRBV5-4	ASSFPGGEGANVLT
TRBJ1-1	TRBV5-6	ASSLEGARVTVWEAF
TRBJ1-3	TRBV28	ASSLAGHTIY
TRBJ1-6	TRBV14	ASSQVSPYSPLH
TRBJ1-2	TRBV4-3	ASSQDIGEGYGYT
TRBJ1-1	TRBV11-1	ASGYGGRNTEAF
TRBJ2-1	TRBV2	ASSRRGRTMDEQF
TRBJ1-2	TRBV19	ASSPQAGDNYGYT
TRBJ1-5	TRBV19	AGGRINQPQH